This T cell receptor (beta chain) was sequenced during a study of molecular identifiers for immune sequencing clone quantification. General study points: Beyond 20 RNA copies, clones held over 97% of effector molecules, compared with under 1% in naive cells.

Construction of naive CD8 libraries employed roughly 20,000 to 1,000,000 sorted cells together with 10%, 30% or 50% RNA. This CDR3 has 17 residues. Between the trimmed V and J ends, which lost 4 bases and 8 bases, there was a span of 21 bases. Germline V gene sequence: CDR1 SEHNR, CDR2 FQNEAQ (reference sequence). The sample holds many counts of this clonotype. Antigen specificity is unknown. In preparing bulk TCR libraries, previously described methods and listed TCR primers were used. TCRdb independently ran MiXCR on the PCR reads; one entry per CDR3 protein. This sample has some 680,000 distinct CDR3 sequences, with over 25% found just once.

The chain couples TRBV7-9 to TRBJ1-6; D is undetermined. The origin of this receptor is a human donor in good health. Some libraries in this study had Jurkat cell RNA spiked in. The sample was naive CD8+ T cells from blood, with Jurkat cell RNA spiked in. The sample's subset: FACS-sorted CD8+CD4-CCR7+CD45RA+ naive T cells. CDR3 amino acids: CASSSLVSGRPDSPLHF. The CDR3 DNA reads TGTGCCAGCAGCTCCCTGGTTTCGGGCCGCCCCGATTCACCCCTCCACTTT.